What follows is one TCR beta chain and its context. Its cognate antigen has yet to be identified. The sample holds no much larger clone one base away, and base qualities are not on file. From cysteine to phenylalanine, the CDR3 is 16 amino acids long. Only the CDR3 portion is preserved as DNA: 48 bases, with reading frame beginning at the first base. Per the germline V gene, ENHRY is the CDR1 and SYGVKD is the CDR2. V loses 7 bases at its end and J loses 3 bases; junction bases beyond the gene matches: 12. This record comes from a study of vaccination and CD4 T cells after COVID-19 (dated by TCRdb to between 2021 and 2024). Regarding the complete study: Convalescent patients had a positive SARS-CoV-2 result on nasal swab PCR, and of these patients, several had mild disease and one had severe disease. Six males and four females were included in the convalescent cohort, with two Hispanic individuals, seven Caucasians, two Asians and one multiracial person represented. In roughly eleven COVID-19 convalescent patients and a handful of infection-naive healthy vaccine recipients, the spike-specific CD4+ TCR repertoire before mRNA vaccination was compared with the repertoire after mRNA vaccination. Post-COVID blood samples were collected from convalescent patients a median of around 100 days after diagnosis, with a range of roughly 30 to 170 days. Post-vaccine blood samples were obtained a median of around 67 days after the second vaccine dose, with a range of roughly 14 to 241 days. Participants received two doses of either the Pfizer-BioNTech BNT162b2 vaccine (n=8) or the Moderna mRNA-1273 vaccine (n=2).

The convalescent patients' positive SARS-CoV-2 PCR tests fell between March and December 2020, which was before the Alpha, Beta and Delta variants emerged in the United States. Ficoll-Paque Plus gradient centrifugation was used to isolate PBMCs from whole blood, and the isolated PBMCs were then either used fresh or cryopreserved at -140C. Here is what the overall study found, with its caveats: In convalescent patients, nearly all vaccine-specific clones (304 of 307) were found to be mono-reactive for SARS-CoV-2 spike rather than cross-reactive with common cold coronaviruses. Only a relatively small number of convalescent patients were included in the study, and early timepoints following natural infection were not analyzed. Although the median number of SARS-CoV-2-reactive clonotypes went up from fewer than 25 after infection to around 40 after vaccination, the increase was not significant. Among convalescent patients, a median roughly 90% of the SARS-CoV-2-reactive clones seen after vaccination appeared only after vaccination, which suggests priming specific to the vaccine.

Libraries were constructed by PCR. The data were produced on an Illumina iSeq 100. The published analysis was carried out like this. Non-productive sequences were removed, and CDR3s that did not start with C, did not end with F or W, or were shorter than 7 amino acids were discarded. Levenshtein distances (stringdist) and unrooted phylogenetic trees (ape) in R version 3.6.1 were used to assess CDR3 homology. TCRdb cleaned the public reads at Q25 with fastp, built clones with MiXCR and kept in-frame beta chains. CDR3 protein sequences are deduplicated, and each keeps its most common genes and DNA. The V and J calls and clone size are TCRdb's, not the authors'. This sample is represented by roughly 20,000 distinct CDR3 sequences; less than 80% of them were singletons. Clones ranked in the top ten supply around 0.92% of the sample.

The rearranged segments are TRBV10-3 and TRBJ2-5, with 9 central nucleotides matching TRBD2. This sample comprised CD4+ T cells from blood, obtained before SARS-CoV-2 vaccination. The receptor was derived from a human donor who had recovered from COVID-19. The DNA sequence is given as TGTGCCATCACTTCTAGCGGGATTAATTTGGAAGAGACCCAGTACTTC. Translated, it gives CAITSSGINLEETQYF.